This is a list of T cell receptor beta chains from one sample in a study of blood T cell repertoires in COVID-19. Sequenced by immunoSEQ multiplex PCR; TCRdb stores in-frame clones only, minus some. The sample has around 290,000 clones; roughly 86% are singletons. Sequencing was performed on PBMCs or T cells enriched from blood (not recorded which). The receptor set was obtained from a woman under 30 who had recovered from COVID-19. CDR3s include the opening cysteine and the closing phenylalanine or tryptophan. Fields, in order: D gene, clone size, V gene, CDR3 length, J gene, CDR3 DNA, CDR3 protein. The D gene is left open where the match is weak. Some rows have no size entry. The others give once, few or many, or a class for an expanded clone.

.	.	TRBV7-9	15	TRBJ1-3	TGTGCCAGCACCCAGCCGGGGGTACCTGGAAACACCATATATTTT	CASTQPGVPGNTIYF
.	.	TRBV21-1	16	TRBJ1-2	TGTGCCAGCAGCAAAGTGGGGCAGAAGGGTTACTATGGCTACACCTTC	CASSKVGQKGYYGYTF
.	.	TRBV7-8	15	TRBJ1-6	TGTGCCAGCAGCCAGACATACAGGGTACCGTCACCCCTCCACTTT	CASSQTYRVPSPLHF
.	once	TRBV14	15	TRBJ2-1	TGTGCCAGCAGCCAAAAACCCAGCTCCTACAATGAGCAGTTCTTC	CASSQKPSSYNEQFF
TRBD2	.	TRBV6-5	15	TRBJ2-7	TGTGCCAGCCTGGGACTAGCGGGGGGGCCTAGCGAGCAGTACTTC	CASLGLAGGPSEQYF
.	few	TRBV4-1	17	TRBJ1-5	TGCGCCAGCAGCCAAGATTTGGCGGGCCATAGCAATCAGCCCCAGCATTTT	CASSQDLAGHSNQPQHF
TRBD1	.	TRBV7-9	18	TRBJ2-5	TGTGCCAGCCTCACCGGGGACAGAGAACTAGTTAGACAAGAGACCCAGTACTTC	CASLTGDRELVRQETQYF
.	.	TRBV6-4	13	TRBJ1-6	TGTGCCAGCAGTGACGCCCGACACCGTCCCCTCCACTTT	CASSDARHRPLHF
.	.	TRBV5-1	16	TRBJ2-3	TGCGCCAGCAGCGTGACAGGGGTCCGTAGCGGGGATACGCAGTATTTT	CASSVTGVRSGDTQYF
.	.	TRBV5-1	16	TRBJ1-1	TGCGCCAGCAGCTTCTCGGTCGACAGCGAGAACACTGAAGCTTTCTTT	CASSFSVDSENTEAFF
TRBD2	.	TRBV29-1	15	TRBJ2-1	TGCAGCGCCCATAGCGGGAGGCTTAAGATTGGTGAGCAGTTCTTC	CSAHSGRLKIGEQFF
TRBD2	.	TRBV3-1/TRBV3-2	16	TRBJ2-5	TGTGCCAGCAGCCAAGGGACTAGCGGGGGGGTAGAGACCCAGTACTTC	CASSQGTSGGVETQYF
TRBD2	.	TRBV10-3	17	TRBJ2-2	TGTGCCATCAGTGATTCCGGGACTAGCCGAGACACCGGGGAGCTGTTTTTT	CAISDSGTSRDTGELFF
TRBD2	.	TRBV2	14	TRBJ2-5	TGTGCCAGCAGACCTGTGGGGGGGCAAGAGACCCAGTACTTC	CASRPVGGQETQYF
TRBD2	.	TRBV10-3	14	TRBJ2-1	TGTGCCATGAGAGGACTAGCGGGCGGAGATGAGCAGTTCTTC	CAMRGLAGGDEQFF
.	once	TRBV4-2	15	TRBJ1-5	TGTGCCAGCAGCCAAGAACGGGGACTAAATCAGCCCCAGCATTTT	CASSQERGLNQPQHF
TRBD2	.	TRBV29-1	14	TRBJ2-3	TGCAGCGTTCCCCCGGGGGGGGCTTCAGATACGCAGTATTTT	CSVPPGGASDTQYF
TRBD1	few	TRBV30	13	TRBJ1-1	TGTGCCTGGAGAAACAGGGGGAACACTGAAGCTTTCTTT	CAWRNRGNTEAFF
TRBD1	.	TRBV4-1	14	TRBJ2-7	TGCGCCAGCACTAGGGGGCCAAGTACCTACGAGCAGTACTTC	CASTRGPSTYEQYF
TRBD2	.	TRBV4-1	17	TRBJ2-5	TGCGCCAGCAGCCTAAACGGACTAGCGGGGGGCGTAGAGACCCAGTACTTC	CASSLNGLAGGVETQYF
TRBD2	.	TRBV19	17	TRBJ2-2	TGTGCCAGTAGTATAGTCCGACTAGCTGTGAACACCGGGGAGCTGTTTTTT	CASSIVRLAVNTGELFF
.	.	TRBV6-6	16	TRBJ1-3	TGTGCCAGCAGTTACCAGGTGTTCCCTTCTGGAAACACCATATATTTT	CASSYQVFPSGNTIYF
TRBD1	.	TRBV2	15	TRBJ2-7	TGTGCCAGCAGTGAGAGGTACAGGGGAAGGCACGAGCAGTACTTC	CASSERYRGRHEQYF